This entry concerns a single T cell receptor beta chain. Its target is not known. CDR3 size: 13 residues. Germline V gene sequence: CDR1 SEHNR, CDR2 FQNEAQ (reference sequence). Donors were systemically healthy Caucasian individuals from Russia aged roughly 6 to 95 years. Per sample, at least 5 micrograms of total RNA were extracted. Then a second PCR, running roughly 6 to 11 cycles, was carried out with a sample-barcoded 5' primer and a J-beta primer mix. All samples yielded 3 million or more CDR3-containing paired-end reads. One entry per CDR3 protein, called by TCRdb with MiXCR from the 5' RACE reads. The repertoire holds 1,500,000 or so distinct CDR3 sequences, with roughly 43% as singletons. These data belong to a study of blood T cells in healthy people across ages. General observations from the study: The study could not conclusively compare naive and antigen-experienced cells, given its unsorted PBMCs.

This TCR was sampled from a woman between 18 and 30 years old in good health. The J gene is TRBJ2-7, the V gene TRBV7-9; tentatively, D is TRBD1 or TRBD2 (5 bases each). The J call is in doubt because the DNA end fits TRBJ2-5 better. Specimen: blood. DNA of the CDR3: TGTGCCAGCGGGGACCTACGTCTGATGACCCAGTACTTC. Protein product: CASGDLRLMTQYF.